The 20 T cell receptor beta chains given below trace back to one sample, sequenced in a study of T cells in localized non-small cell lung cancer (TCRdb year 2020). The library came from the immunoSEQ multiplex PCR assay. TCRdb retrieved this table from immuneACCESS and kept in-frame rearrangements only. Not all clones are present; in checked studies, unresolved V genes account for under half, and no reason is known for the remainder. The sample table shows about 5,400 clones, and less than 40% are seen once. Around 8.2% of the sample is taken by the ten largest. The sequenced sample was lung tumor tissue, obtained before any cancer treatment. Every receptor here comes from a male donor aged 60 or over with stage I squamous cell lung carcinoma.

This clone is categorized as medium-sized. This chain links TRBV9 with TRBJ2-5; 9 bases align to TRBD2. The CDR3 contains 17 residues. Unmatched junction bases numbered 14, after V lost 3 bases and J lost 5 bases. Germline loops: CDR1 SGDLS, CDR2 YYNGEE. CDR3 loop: CASSARLAGAGGETQYF. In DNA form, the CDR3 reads TGTGCCAGCAGCGCCCGTTTAGCGGGGGCAGGGGGGGAGACCCAGTACTTC.

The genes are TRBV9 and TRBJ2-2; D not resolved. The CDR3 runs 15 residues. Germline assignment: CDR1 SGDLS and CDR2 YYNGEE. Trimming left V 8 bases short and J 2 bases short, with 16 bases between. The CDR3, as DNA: TGTGCCAGAGATGGACGGACCCCTAACACCGGGGAGCTGTTTTTT. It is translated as CARDGRTPNTGELFF.

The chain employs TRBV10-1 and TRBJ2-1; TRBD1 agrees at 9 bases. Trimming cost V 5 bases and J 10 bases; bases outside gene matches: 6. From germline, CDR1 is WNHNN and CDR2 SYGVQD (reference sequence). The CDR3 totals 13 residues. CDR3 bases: TGCGCCAGCAGTAGGGACAGGGTAGGCGAGCAGTTCTTC. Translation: CASSRDRVGEQFF.

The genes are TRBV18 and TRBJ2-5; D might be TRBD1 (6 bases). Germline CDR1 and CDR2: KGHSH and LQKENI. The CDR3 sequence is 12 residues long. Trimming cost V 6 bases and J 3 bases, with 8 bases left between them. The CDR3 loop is CASSHREETQYF. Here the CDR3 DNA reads TGTGCCAGCTCGCACAGGGAAGAGACCCAGTACTTC. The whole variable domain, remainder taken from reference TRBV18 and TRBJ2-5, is NAGVMQNPRHLVRRRGQEARLRCSPMKGHSHVYWYRQLPEEGLKFMVYLQKENIIDESGMPKERFSAEFPKEGPSILRIQQVVRGDSAAYFCASSHREETQYFGPGTRLLVL.

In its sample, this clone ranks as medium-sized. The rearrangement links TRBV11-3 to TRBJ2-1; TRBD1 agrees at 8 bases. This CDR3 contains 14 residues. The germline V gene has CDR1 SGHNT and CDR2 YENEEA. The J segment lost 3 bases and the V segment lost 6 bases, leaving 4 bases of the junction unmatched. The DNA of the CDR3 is TGTGCCAGCAGTTACAGGGGGGACTACAATGAGCAGTTCTTC. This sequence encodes CASSYRGDYNEQFF.

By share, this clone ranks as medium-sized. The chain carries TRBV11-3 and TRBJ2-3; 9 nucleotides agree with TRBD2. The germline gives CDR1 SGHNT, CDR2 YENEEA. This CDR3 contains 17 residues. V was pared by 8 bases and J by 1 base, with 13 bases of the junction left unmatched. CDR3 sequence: CASARTAGGQGTDTQYF. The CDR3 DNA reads TGTGCCAGCGCCCGGACCGCGGGGGGGCAGGGCACAGATACGCAGTATTTT.

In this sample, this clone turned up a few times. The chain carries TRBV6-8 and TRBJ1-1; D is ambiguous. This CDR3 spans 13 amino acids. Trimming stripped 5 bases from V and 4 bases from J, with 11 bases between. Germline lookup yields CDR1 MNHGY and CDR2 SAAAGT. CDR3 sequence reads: CASSPITSTEAFF. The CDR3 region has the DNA TGTGCCAGCAGTCCGATAACGTCCACTGAAGCTTTCTTT.

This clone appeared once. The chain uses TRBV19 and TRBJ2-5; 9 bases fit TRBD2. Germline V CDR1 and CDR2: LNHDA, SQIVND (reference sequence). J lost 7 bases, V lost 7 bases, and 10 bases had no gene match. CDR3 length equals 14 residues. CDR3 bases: TGTGCCAGTACCCGCGGGGGGGCTGGTGGGACCCAGTACTTC. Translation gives CASTRGGAGGTQYF.

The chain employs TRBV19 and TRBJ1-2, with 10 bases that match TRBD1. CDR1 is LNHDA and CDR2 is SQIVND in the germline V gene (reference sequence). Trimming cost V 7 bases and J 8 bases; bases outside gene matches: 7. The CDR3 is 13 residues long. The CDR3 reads CASTWGTGEGYTF. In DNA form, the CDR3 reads TGTGCCAGTACATGGGGGACAGGGGAAGGCTACACCTTC.

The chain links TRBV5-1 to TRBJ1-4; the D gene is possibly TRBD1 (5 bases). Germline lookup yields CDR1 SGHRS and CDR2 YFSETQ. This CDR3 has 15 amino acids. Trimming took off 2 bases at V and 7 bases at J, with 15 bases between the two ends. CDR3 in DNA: TGCGCCAGCAGCTTCTCCTGGGACGGAGCTGAAAAACTGTTTTTT. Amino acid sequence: CASSFSWDGAEKLFF.

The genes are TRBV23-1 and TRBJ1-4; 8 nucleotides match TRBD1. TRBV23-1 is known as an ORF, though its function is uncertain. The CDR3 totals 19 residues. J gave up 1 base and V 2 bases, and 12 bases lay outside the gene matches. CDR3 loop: CASSQLTGVGGETNEKLFF. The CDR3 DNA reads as TGCGCCAGCAGTCAACTGACAGGGGTAGGTGGAGAAACTAATGAAAAACTGTTTTTT.

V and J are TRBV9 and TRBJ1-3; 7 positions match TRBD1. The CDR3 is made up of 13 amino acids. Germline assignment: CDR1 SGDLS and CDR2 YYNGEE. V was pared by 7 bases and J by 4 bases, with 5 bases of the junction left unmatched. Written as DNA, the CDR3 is TGTGCCAGCGGTACAGGGGTAGGAAACACCATATATTTT. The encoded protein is CASGTGVGNTIYF.

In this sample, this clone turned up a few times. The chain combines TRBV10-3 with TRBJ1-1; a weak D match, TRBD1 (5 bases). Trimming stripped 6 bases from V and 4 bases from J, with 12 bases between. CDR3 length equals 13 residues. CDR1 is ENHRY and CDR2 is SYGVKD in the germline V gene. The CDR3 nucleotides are TGTGCCATCAGGCGGGGGGGAAGCACTGAAGCTTTCTTT. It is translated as CAIRRGGSTEAFF.

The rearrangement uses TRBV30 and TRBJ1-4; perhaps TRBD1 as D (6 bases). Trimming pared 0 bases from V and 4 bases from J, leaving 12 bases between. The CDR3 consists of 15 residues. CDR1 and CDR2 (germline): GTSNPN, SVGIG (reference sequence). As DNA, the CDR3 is TGTGCCTGGAGTGTACGTGGGACAAGTAATGAAAAACTGTTTTTT. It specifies CAWSVRGTSNEKLFF.

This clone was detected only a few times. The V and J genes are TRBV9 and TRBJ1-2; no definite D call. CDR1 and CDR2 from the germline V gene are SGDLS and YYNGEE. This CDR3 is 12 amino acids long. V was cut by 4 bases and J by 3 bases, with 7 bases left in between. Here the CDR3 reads CASSQTDYGYTF. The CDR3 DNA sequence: TGTGCCAGCAGCCAAACTGACTATGGCTACACCTTC.

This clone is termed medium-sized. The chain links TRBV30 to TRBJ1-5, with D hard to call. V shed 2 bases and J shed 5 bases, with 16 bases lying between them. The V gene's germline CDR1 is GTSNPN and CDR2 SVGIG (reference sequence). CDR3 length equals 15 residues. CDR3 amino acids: CAWSFGFRSDQPQHF. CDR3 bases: TGTGCCTGGAGTTTTGGGTTCAGGTCCGATCAGCCCCAGCATTTT.

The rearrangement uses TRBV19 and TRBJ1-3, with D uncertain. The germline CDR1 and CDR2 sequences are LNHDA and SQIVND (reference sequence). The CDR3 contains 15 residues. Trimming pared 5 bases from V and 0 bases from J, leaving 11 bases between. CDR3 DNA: TGTGCCAGTAGTTTATCTTTCTACTCTGGAAACACCATATATTTT. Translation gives CASSLSFYSGNTIYF.

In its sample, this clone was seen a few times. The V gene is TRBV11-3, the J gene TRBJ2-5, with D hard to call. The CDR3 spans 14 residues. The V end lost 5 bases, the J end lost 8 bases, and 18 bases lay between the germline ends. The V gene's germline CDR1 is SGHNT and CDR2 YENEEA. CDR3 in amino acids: CASSLDPLAETQYF. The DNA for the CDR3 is TGTGCCAGCAGCCTCGACCCCCTCGCGGAAACCCAGTACTTC.

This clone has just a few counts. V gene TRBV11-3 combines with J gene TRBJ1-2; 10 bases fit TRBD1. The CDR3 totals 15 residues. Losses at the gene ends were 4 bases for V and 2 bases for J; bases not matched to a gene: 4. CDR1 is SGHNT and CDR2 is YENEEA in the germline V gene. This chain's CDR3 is CASSSSGQGNYGYTF. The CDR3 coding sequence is TGTGCCAGCAGCTCGTCGGGACAGGGGAACTATGGCTACACCTTC.

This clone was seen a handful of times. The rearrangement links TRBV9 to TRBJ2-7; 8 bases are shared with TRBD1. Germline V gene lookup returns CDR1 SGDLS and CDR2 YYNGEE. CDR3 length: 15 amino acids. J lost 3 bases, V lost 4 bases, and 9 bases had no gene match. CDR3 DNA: TGTGCCAGCAGCTCCTCCCGACAGGGGCACTACGAGCAGTACTTC. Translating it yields CASSSSRQGHYEQYF.